This T cell receptor (beta chain) came from a study of cytomegalovirus exposure and HLA in healthy donors. Study-wide points: By HLA locus, TCR association rates varied in a later analysis, with DRB1 showing the most and HLA-C the fewest. In vitro confirmation showed three CMV-associated chains to be CMV antigen specific. In a later analysis, an Asian-associated ancestry cluster reportedly showed fewer N-insertions than the roughly 650-donor mean. Across donors, presence/absence analyses took sequencing depth to be roughly uniform.

The PCR employed 60 Vbeta primers together with 13 Jbeta primers. TCRdb's table, derived via immunoSEQ multiplex PCR, lists solely in-frame clones and lacks some. This table holds 120,000 or so clones, roughly four fifths found once. Germline V gene sequence: CDR1 MNHNS, CDR2 SASEGT. The CDR3 length is 15 residues. Trimming pared 6 bases from V and 1 base from J, leaving 13 bases between. On this clone itself: Its matching antigen is unknown.

The receptor comes from a woman aged 40 to 49 in good health and CMV-seropositive. The rearrangement joins TRBV6-1 to TRBJ1-3; D is possibly TRBD1 (6 bases). What was sequenced was PBMCs. The CDR3 sequence: CASSLRQVSGNTIYF. In DNA, the CDR3 is TGTGCCAGCAGCCTAAGACAGGTTTCTGGAAACACCATATATTTT.